This TCR beta chain was recovered during a study of T cell changes during pregnancy in multiple sclerosis. Assay used: immunoSEQ multiplex PCR; TCRdb lists only in-frame clones, some missing. The table has 39,000 or so clones, about 90% seen once. Sample: CD8+ T cells from peripheral blood mononuclear cells, taken after pregnancy. This clonotype was sampled from a female donor with multiple sclerosis, enrolled in a pregnancy study.

In nucleotides, the CDR3 is TGCGCCAGCAGCCGAAAGACAGGGAACACTGAAGCTTTCTTT. Its translation: CASSRKTGNTEAFF. This rearrangement joins TRBV4-1 to TRBJ1-1, with D possibly matching TRBD1 (6 bases). Germline V CDR1 and CDR2: MGHRA, YSYEKL. V was clipped by 4 bases and J by 1 base, with 10 bases between them. The CDR3 is made up of 14 amino acids.